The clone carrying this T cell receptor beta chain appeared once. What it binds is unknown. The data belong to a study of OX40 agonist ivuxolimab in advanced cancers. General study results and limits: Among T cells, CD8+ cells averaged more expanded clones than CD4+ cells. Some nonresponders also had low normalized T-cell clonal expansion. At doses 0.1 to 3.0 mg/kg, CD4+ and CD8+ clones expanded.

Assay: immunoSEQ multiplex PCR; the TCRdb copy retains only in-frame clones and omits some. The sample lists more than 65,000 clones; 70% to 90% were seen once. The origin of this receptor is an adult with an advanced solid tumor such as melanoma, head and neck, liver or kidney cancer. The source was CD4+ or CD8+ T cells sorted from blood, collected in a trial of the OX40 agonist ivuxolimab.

Here the CDR3 reads CASGNTIYEQYF. CDR3 nucleotides: TGCGCATCAGGGAACACCATCTACGAGCAGTACTTC. This rearrangement joins TRBV10-2 to TRBJ2-7; D may be TRBD1 (5 bases). The CDR3 is 12 residues long. Germline V gene sequence: CDR1 WSHSY, CDR2 SAAADI.